This TCR beta chain came from a study of siplizumab effects on memory and regulatory T cells. The study's findings and limits: About 80-96% of proliferating CD4+ or CD8+ clones had no assignable naive or memory phenotype. Unstimulated naive T cells seemed to show more diversity than memory cells did, and they also seemed to be among the major contributors to the alloresponse. Significantly reduced by siplizumab was the cumulative frequency of alloreactive sequences, namely those traceable to unstimulated CD4+ memory cells.

Generated by immunoSEQ multiplex PCR, the TCRdb table keeps only in-frame clones and is missing some. The repertoire holds 100,000 or so clones, about 90% seen once, with just over 2.5% in the top ten. As regards this clone: Its specificity is not known.

This CDR3 region has 14 residues. Germline CDR1 is SQVTM and CDR2 is ANQGSEA. J was trimmed by 1 base and V by 6 bases; bases with no gene match: 4. The sequenced material came from CD4+ T cells sorted from blood. The chain combines TRBV29-1 with TRBJ2-3; 10 positions match TRBD2. This TCR was recovered from a human donor in good health. Some clones in this sample may be carry-over from other donors' samples. CDR3 DNA sequence: TGCAGCGTGGTAGCGGGAGGCGGCACAGATACGCAGTATTTT. This gives the protein CSVVAGGGTDTQYF.